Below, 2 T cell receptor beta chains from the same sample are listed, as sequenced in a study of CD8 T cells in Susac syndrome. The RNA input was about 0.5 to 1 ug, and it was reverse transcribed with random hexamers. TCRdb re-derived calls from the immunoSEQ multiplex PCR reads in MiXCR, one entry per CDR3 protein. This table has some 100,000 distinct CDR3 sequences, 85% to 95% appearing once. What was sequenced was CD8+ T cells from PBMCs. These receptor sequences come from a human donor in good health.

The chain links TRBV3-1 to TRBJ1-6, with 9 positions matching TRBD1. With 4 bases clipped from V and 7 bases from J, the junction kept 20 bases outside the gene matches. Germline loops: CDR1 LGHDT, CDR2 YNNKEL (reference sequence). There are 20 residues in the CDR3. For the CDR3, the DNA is TGTGCCAGCAGCCTGAAACTCCGGGACAGGGTGATGGGATTAAATTCACCCCTCCACTTT. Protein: CASSLKLRDRVMGLNSPLHF.

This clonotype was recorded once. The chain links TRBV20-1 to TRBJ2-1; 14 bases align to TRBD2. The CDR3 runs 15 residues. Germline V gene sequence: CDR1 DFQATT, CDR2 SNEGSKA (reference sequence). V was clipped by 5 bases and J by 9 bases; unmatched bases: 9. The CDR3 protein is CSAEPGLAGESEQFF. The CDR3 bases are TGCAGTGCTGAACCGGGACTAGCGGGAGAAAGTGAGCAGTTCTTC.